Below, one T cell receptor beta chain is given with its context. The antigen is undetermined. Using its own MiXCR run on the reads, TCRdb lists one record per CDR3 protein. Among about 78,000 distinct CDR3 sequences, 35% to 50% were seen once, and the ten largest hold 90% to 95%. This entry belongs to a study of T cell repertoires in cytomegalovirus infection. Study background: Well-studied HLA-B-restricted CMV epitopes were used in the study alongside recently identified HLA-C-restricted ones. Both CMV infection and a matching HLA type were indicated by public TCR beta signatures.

V lost 3 bases to trimming and J lost 5 bases, with 11 bases between them. Germline assignment: CDR1 MDHEN and CDR2 SYDVKM. The CDR3 spans 14 residues. The clonotype comes from a human donor in good health (CMV status not recorded). Some clones in this sample may be carry-over from other donors' samples. This chain links TRBV28 with TRBJ2-1, with TRBD1 as a possible D gene (6 bases). The input for sequencing was CD8+ T cells from cultured PBMCs, taken from culture after CMV antigen stimulation. CDR3 nucleotide sequence: TGTGCCAGCAGTTTCCCGGACAGAAACAATGAGCAGTTCTTC. Its translation: CASSFPDRNNEQFF.